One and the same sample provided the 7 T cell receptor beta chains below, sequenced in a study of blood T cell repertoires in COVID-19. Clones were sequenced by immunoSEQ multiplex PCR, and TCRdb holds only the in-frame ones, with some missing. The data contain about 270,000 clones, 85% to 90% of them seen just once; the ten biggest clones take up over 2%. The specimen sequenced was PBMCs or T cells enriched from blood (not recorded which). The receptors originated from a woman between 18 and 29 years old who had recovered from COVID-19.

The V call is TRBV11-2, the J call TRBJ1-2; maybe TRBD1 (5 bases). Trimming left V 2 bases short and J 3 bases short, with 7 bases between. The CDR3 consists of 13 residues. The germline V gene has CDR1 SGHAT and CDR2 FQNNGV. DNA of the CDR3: TGTGCCAGCAGCTTAACGACAGACTATGGCTACACCTTC. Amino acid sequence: CASSLTTDYGYTF.

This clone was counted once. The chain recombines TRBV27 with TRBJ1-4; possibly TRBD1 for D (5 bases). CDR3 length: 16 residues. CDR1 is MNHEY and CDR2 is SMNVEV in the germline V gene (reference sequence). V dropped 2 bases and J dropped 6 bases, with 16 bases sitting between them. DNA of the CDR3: TGTGCCAGCAGTTTACGATCTCAGGGTCCGGATGAAAAACTGTTTTTT. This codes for CASSLRSQGPDEKLFF.

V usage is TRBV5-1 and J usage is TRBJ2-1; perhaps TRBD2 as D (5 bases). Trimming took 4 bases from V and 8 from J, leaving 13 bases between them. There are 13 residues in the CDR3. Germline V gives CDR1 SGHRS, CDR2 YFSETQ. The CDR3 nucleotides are TGCGCCAGCAGCCCCGACGGACTCGATGAGCAGTTCTTC. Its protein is CASSPDGLDEQFF.

The CDR3 reads CASSSTDRGSAGYTF. The CDR3 DNA follows: TGTGCCAGCAGCTCGACCGACAGGGGTTCGGCTGGCTACACCTTC. The chain joins TRBV7-9 to TRBJ1-2, with 8 bases matching TRBD1. The CDR3 has 15 residues. J was trimmed by 7 bases and V by 4 bases; bases with no gene match: 11. Germline V CDR1 and CDR2: SEHNR, FQNEAQ (reference sequence).

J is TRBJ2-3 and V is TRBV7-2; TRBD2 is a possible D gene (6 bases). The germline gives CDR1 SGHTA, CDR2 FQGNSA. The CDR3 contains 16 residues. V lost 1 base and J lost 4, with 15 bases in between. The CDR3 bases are TGTGCCAGCAGCTTAGGGGTCCGGGGGTCAGCAGATACGCAGTATTTT. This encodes CASSLGVRGSADTQYF.

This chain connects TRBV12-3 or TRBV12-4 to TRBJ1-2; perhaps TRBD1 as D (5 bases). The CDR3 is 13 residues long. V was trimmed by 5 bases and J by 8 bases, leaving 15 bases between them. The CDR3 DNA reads TGTGCCAGCAGTCAACCGGGGGTTTACGGCTACACCTTC. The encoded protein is CASSQPGVYGYTF.

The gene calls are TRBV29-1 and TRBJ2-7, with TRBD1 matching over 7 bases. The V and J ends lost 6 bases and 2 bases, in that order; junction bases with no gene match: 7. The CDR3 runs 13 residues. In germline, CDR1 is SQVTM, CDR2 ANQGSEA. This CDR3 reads CSVRGTATYEQYF. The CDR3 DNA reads TGCAGCGTGCGTGGGACAGCCACCTACGAGCAGTACTTC.